This note documents a single T cell receptor beta chain sequence. Assay: immunoSEQ multiplex PCR; the TCRdb copy retains only in-frame clones and omits some. The sample includes fewer than 300,000 clones, over 75% seen only once; the top ten take 0.87%. CDR1 is MDHEN, CDR2 SYDVKM, per germline. This CDR3 spans 16 amino acids. Unmatched junction bases numbered 10, after V lost 5 bases and J lost 5 bases. This entry comes from a study of blood T cell repertoires in COVID-19. In Seattle, patients joined the study during active infection and were tracked longitudinally. Material: peripheral blood. V is TRBV28 and J is TRBJ2-5, with 11 bases fitting TRBD2. The sequence derives from a human donor with COVID-19, enrolled during active disease. The donor label of this sample is uncertain. The CDR3, as DNA: TGTGCCAGCAGTGCCCCAACTAGCGGGAGTGCTGAGACCCAGTACTTC. Its translation: CASSAPTSGSAETQYF.